These 20 T cell receptor beta chains were sequenced from one sample in a study of a mutant IDH1 vaccine in newly diagnosed glioma. The table came from immunoSEQ multiplex PCR; TCRdb's copy has only in-frame clones and leaves some out. The profile covers 25,000 to 40,000 clones, with about 78% appearing a single time and approximately 24% taken by the ten largest. Time point specified: week 11, during vaccination. It was 300 ug of mutant IDH1 20-mer peptide that made up each vaccine dose, given with topical imiquimod. The antigens of these receptors remain unknown. The sample was PBMCs, taken from a glioma patient whose treatment included an IDH1 peptide vaccine. Receptors were obtained from a man under 40 with glioma.

The J gene is TRBJ1-4, the V gene TRBV18; no reliable D call. The CDR3 is made up of 17 amino acids. V lost 6 bases and J 1 base, leaving 18 bases between the germline ends. Germline CDR1 and CDR2: KGHSH and LQKENI. The CDR3 DNA follows: TGTGCCAGCTCCCTAGAAGACCCGGCCGTAACTAATGAAAAACTGTTTTTT. Translation: CASSLEDPAVTNEKLFF.

The chain combines TRBV2 with TRBJ1-6; no clear D gene. Germline V gives CDR1 SNHLY, CDR2 FYNNEI. The CDR3 is 15 amino acids. The V and J ends lost 4 bases and 0 bases respectively, with 7 bases between them. The CDR3 region has the DNA TGTGCCAGCAGTGTAAGGGTCTCCTATAATTCACCCCTCCACTTT. This codes for CASSVRVSYNSPLHF.

This clone was observed a few times. V gene TRBV9 combines with J gene TRBJ1-1; maybe TRBD1 (6 bases). Per the germline V gene, CDR1 is SGDLS and CDR2 is YYNGEE. CDR3 size: 15 residues. Trimming removed 0 bases from V and 5 bases from J, with 14 bases in between. This chain's CDR3 is CASSVGGARDTEAFF. CDR3 nucleotide sequence: TGTGCCAGCAGCGTAGGGGGGGCGAGGGATACTGAAGCTTTCTTT.

The V call is TRBV5-1, the J call TRBJ2-5; 8 bases line up with TRBD2. After removal of 0 bases from V and 5 bases from J, the junction contained 12 bases not matched to a gene. CDR1 is SGHRS and CDR2 is YFSETQ in the germline V gene. The CDR3 is 17 residues long. The CDR3, as DNA: TGCGCCAGCAGCTTGGGAGGAGCGGGGGCAGTGGGGGAGACCCAGTACTTC. Residues: CASSLGGAGAVGETQYF.

This clone was counted a few times. The gene calls are TRBV7-9 and TRBJ1-1; 9 nucleotides agree with TRBD1. Per the germline V gene, CDR1 is SEHNR and CDR2 is FQNEAQ (reference sequence). V trimming: 2 bases; J trimming: 5 bases; junction bases outside the gene matches: 6. This CDR3 spans 15 amino acids. The CDR3 DNA reads as TGTGCCAGCAGCTTAACACAGGGGGCATGGACTGAAGCTTTCTTT. Its protein is CASSLTQGAWTEAFF.

This clone showed up just a few times. The chain carries TRBV2 and TRBJ2-4; no firm D call. V was pared by 7 bases and J by 3 bases, with 4 bases between. The CDR3 length is 11 residues. Per germline, CDR1 SNHLY and CDR2 FYNNEI. The CDR3, as DNA: TGTGCCAGCAAAGTCAAAAACATTCAGTACTTC. Protein sequence: CASKVKNIQYF.

The chain links TRBV7-6 to TRBJ2-4; D might be TRBD2 (6 bases). The CDR3 covers 15 residues. V lost 4 bases, J lost 0 bases, and 10 bases lay in between. Germline-derived CDR1 and CDR2 are SGHVS and FNYEAQ. The CDR3 region has the DNA TGTGCCAGCAGCTCGGGAGTTCTAGCCAAAAACATTCAGTACTTC. Translation gives CASSSGVLAKNIQYF. Complete variable domain (other parts from reference TRBV7-6 and TRBJ2-4): GAGVSQSPRYKVTKRGQDVALRCDPISGHVSLYWYRQALGQGPEFLTYFNYEAQQDKSGLPNDRFSAERPEGSISTLTIQRTEQRDSAMYRCASSSGVLAKNIQYFGAGTRLSVL.

This clone was counted a single time. J is TRBJ1-1 and V is TRBV7-9, with 7 bases lining up with TRBD1. With 6 bases clipped from V and 4 bases from J, the junction kept 11 bases outside the gene matches. This CDR3 is 15 amino acids long. The germline gives CDR1 SEHNR, CDR2 FQNEAQ (reference sequence). The CDR3 sequence: CASRSGGGEATEAFF. CDR3 coding DNA: TGTGCCAGCAGGTCAGGGGGTGGGGAGGCCACTGAAGCTTTCTTT.

The rearrangement joins TRBV25-1 to TRBJ2-1; TRBD2 aligns across 10 bases. CDR3 length: 16 amino acids. The V and J ends lost 6 bases and 0 bases, in that order; junction bases with no gene match: 5. CDR1 and CDR2 from the germline V gene are MGHDK and SYGVNS. CDR3 bases: TGTGCCAGCAGAGGACTAGCGGCCGTCTCCTACAATGAGCAGTTCTTC. Its translation is CASRGLAAVSYNEQFF.

This clone turned up a few times. This chain joins TRBV9 and TRBJ1-2; 7 bases line up with TRBD1. Germline loops: CDR1 SGDLS, CDR2 YYNGEE. V shed 3 bases and J 5 bases; nucleotides not matched to a gene: 13. This CDR3 contains 16 residues. The CDR3 sequence is CASSADPGTAFYGYTF. The CDR3 DNA reads as TGTGCCAGCAGCGCGGATCCCGGGACAGCGTTTTATGGCTACACCTTC.

This chain connects TRBV4-1 to TRBJ2-2; D call uncertain. In germline, CDR1 is MGHRA, CDR2 YSYEKL. This CDR3 region has 16 residues. Trimming stripped 1 base from V and 7 bases from J, with 16 bases between. For the CDR3, the DNA is TGCGCCAGCAGCCAAGGATTGGGTGATGAGGACGGGGAGCTGTTTTTT. It specifies CASSQGLGDEDGELFF.

The CDR3 loop is CAWSVRDAGELFF. The DNA for the CDR3 is TGTGCCTGGAGTGTGCGGGATGCCGGGGAGCTGTTTTTT. This sequence joins TRBV30 and TRBJ2-2; D is possibly TRBD2 (6 bases). V lost 0 bases, J lost 6 bases, and 8 bases lay in between. Germline values: CDR1 GTSNPN, CDR2 SVGIG (reference sequence). The length of the CDR3 is 13 residues. Drawing the rest from reference TRBV30 and TRBJ2-2, the complete variable domain is SQTIHQWPATLVQPVGSPLSLECTVEGTSNPNLYWYRQAAGRGLQLLFYSVGIGQISSEVPQNLSASRPQDRQFILSSKKLLLSDSGFYLCAWSVRDAGELFFGEGSRLTVL.

This clone has a handful of counts. The chain carries TRBV4-3 and TRBJ2-1; D is uncertain. Trimming pared 1 base from V and 7 bases from J, leaving 8 bases between. This CDR3 spans 13 amino acids. Germline loops: CDR1 LGHNA, CDR2 YSLEER. The CDR3 DNA reads as TGCGCCAGCAGCCAAGGGATGGGGAATGAGCAGTTCTTC. This encodes CASSQGMGNEQFF.

The chain has TRBV2 and TRBJ1-1; D gene unclear. The CDR3 contains 14 residues. Trimming removed 1 base from V and 7 bases from J, with 13 bases in between. Germline values: CDR1 SNHLY, CDR2 FYNNEI. The CDR3 sequence: CASSEVGGYVEAFF. The CDR3 DNA reads as TGTGCCAGCAGTGAAGTAGGAGGATATGTTGAAGCTTTCTTT.

The gene calls are TRBV7-9 and TRBJ2-1, with 13 bases that match TRBD2. V lost 4 bases, J lost 1 base, and 1 base stayed unmatched. This CDR3 spans 16 amino acids. Germline V gene lookup returns CDR1 SEHNR and CDR2 FQNEAQ (reference sequence). CDR3 DNA sequence: TGTGCCAGCAGCTCGGGACTAGCGGGGTCCTACAATGAGCAGTTCTTC. Translating gives CASSSGLAGSYNEQFF.

V usage is TRBV28 and J usage is TRBJ1-4; 7 nucleotides align to TRBD1. V shed 5 bases and J 10 bases; nucleotides not matched to a gene: 10. The CDR3 contains 14 residues. Germline values: CDR1 MDHEN, CDR2 SYDVKM. CDR3 DNA sequence: TGTGCCAGCAGTAAAAAAGGGGGCTCAGGAAAACTGTTTTTT. Translation: CASSKKGGSGKLFF.

The genes are TRBV30 and TRBJ2-1, with unresolved D. Trimming took off 2 bases at V and 4 bases at J, with 3 bases between the two ends. The CDR3 is made up of 11 amino acids. Per the germline V gene, CDR1 is GTSNPN and CDR2 is SVGIG (reference sequence). The CDR3 region is CAWSKYNEQFF. CDR3 nucleotides: TGTGCCTGGAGTAAATACAATGAGCAGTTCTTC.

The chain employs TRBV19 and TRBJ2-3; TRBD2 aligns across 7 bases. Trimming at V came to 3 bases and at J to 1 base, leaving 4 bases not matched to a gene. CDR1 and CDR2 (germline): LNHDA, SQIVND (reference sequence). This CDR3 is 15 amino acids long. CDR3 nucleotide sequence: TGTGCCAGTAGTATGACGGGGAGGGGCACAGATACGCAGTATTTT. Protein sequence: CASSMTGRGTDTQYF.

The chain uses TRBV25-1 and TRBJ1-2, with TRBD1 as a possible D gene (5 bases). This CDR3 comprises 13 residues. Deletions cut 3 bases from V and 4 bases from J, with 9 bases between. CDR1 is MGHDK, CDR2 SYGVNS, per germline. The CDR3 sequence is CASSERDVYGYTF. As DNA, the CDR3 is TGTGCCAGCAGTGAGAGGGACGTCTATGGCTACACCTTC.

This clone was found once. J is TRBJ2-5 and V is TRBV11-2; 9 bases map to TRBD1. This CDR3 is 16 amino acids long. Germline V CDR1 and CDR2: SGHAT, FQNNGV. The trim removed 0 bases at V and 2 bases at J, leaving 4 bases unmatched. For the CDR3, the DNA is TGTGCCAGCAGCTTAGAGACAGGGGGTTGGCAAGAGACCCAGTACTTC. The encoded protein is CASSLETGGWQETQYF.